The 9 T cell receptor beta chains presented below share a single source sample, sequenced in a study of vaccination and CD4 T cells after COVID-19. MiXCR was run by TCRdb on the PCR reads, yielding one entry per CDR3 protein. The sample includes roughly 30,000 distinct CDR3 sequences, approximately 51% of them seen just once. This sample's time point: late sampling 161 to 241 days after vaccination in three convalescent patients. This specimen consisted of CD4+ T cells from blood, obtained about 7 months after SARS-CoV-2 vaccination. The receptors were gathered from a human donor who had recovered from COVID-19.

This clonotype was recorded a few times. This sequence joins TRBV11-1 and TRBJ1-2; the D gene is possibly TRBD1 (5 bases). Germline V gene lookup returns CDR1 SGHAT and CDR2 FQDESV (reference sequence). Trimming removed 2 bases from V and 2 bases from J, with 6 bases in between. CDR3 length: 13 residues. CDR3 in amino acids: CASSLRQNYGYTF. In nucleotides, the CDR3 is TGTGCCAGCAGCTTACGACAGAACTATGGCTACACCTTC.

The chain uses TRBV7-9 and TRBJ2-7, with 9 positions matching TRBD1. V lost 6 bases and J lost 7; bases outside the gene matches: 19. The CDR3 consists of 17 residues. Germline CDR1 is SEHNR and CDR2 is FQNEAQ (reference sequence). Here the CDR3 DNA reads TGTGCCAGCAGACCAAGGGGGGGGACAGGGTCATTTGGGGAGCAGTACTTC. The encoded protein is CASRPRGGTGSFGEQYF.

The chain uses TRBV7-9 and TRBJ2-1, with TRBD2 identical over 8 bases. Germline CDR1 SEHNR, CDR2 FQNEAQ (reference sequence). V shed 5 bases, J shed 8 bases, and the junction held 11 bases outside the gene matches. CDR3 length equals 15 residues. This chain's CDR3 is CASSQRGLEGDEQFF. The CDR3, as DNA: TGTGCCAGCAGCCAACGGGGACTAGAGGGCGATGAGCAGTTCTTC.

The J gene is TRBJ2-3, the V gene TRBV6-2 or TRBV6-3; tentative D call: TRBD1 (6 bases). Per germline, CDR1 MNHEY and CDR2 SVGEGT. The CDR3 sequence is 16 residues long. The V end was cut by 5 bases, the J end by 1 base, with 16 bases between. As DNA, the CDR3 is TGTGCCAGCAGTCGCCCCGTGGGACAAGGCACAGATACGCAGTATTTT. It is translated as CASSRPVGQGTDTQYF.

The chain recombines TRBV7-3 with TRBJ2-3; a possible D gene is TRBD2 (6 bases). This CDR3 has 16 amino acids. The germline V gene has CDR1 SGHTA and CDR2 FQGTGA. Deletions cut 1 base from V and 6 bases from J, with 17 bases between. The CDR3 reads CASSLNGRSVTDTQYF. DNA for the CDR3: TGTGCCAGCAGCTTAAACGGGAGAAGCGTGACGGATACGCAGTATTTT. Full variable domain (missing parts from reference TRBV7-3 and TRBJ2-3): GAGVSQTPSNKVTEKGKYVELRCDPISGHTALYWYRQSLGQGPEFLIYFQGTGAADDSGLPNDRFFAVRPEGSVSTLKIQRTERGDSAVYLCASSLNGRSVTDTQYFGPGTRLTVL.

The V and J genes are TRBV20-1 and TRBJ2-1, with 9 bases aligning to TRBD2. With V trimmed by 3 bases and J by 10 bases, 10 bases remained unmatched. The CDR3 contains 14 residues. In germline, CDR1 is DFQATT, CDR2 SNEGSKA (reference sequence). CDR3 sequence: CSASRGLAGGEQFF. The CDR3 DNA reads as TGCAGTGCTAGCCGGGGACTAGCTGGTGGGGAGCAGTTCTTC.

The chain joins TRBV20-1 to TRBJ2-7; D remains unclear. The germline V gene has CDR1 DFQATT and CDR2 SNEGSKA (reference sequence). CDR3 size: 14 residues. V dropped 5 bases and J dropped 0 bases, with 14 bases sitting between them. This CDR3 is CSALRAPSSYEQYF. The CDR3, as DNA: TGCAGTGCTCTCCGGGCCCCAAGCTCCTACGAGCAGTACTTC.

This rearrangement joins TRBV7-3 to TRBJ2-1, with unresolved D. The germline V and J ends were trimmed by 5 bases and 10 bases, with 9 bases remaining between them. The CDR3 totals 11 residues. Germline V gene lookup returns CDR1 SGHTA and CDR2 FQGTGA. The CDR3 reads CASSLGREQFF. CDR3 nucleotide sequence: TGTGCCAGCAGCCTGGGCCGAGAGCAGTTCTTC. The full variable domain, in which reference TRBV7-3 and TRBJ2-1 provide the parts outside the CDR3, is GAGVSQTPSNKVTEKGKYVELRCDPISGHTALYWYRQSLGQGPEFLIYFQGTGAADDSGLPNDRFFAVRPEGSVSTLKIQRTERGDSAVYLCASSLGREQFFGPGTRLTVL.

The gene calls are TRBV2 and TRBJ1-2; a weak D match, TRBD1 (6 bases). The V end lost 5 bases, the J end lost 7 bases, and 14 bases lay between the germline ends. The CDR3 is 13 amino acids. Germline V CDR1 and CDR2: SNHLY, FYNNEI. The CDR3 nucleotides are TGTGCCAGCAGTACACAGGGCAGGGGTGGCTACACCTTC. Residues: CASSTQGRGGYTF.